A single sample is the source of the 20 T cell receptor beta chains below, sequenced in a study of blood T cells in healthy people across ages. Sample-barcoded 5' priming and a J-beta primer mix drove a second PCR of roughly 6 to 12 cycles. TCRdb used MiXCR to reprocess the 5' RACE reads, holding one entry per CDR3 protein. This table has 700,000 to 1,000,000 distinct CDR3 sequences, about 42% appearing once. Sequences were obtained from blood. These receptor sequences come from a man aged 55 to 70 in good health.

The rearrangement joins TRBV10-3 to TRBJ2-5, with D possibly TRBD1 on 6 matching bases. The DNA end favors TRBJ2-7, so the J call may be wrong. Germline V gives CDR1 ENHRY, CDR2 SYGVKD. This CDR3 spans 12 amino acids. The CDR3 sequence is CAIKSGGHEQYF. The CDR3 DNA is TGTGCCATCAAAAGTGGGGGCCACGAGCAGTACTTC.

V is TRBV6-1 and J is TRBJ2-2; the match to TRBD2 covers 8 bases. This CDR3 spans 18 amino acids. The V gene end was trimmed by 6 bases and the J gene end by 3 bases; junction bases not matched to a gene: 15. Germline lookup yields CDR1 MNHNS and CDR2 SASEGT. The CDR3 DNA follows: TGTGCCAGCAGGACAGGACTAGCTTCAACGCAGGACACCGGGGAGCTGTTTTTT. Translated, it gives CASRTGLASTQDTGELFF.

V is TRBV6-6 and J is TRBJ2-5; tentatively, D is TRBD2 (7 bases). The CDR3 covers 14 residues. Germline V lookup: CDR1 MNHNY, CDR2 SVGAGI (reference sequence). The V and J ends lost 8 bases and 3 bases respectively, with 16 bases between them. The CDR3 protein is CASGRADRKETQYF. The CDR3 region has the DNA TGTGCCAGCGGGAGGGCGGACAGAAAAGAGACCCAGTACTTC.

The chain joins TRBV28 to TRBJ2-7; maybe TRBD1 (5 bases). In germline, CDR1 is MDHEN, CDR2 SYDVKM. The CDR3 has 14 amino acids. Between the trimmed V and J ends, which lost 6 bases and 1 base, there was a span of 13 bases. This chain's CDR3 is CASSLVTVSYEQYF. CDR3 DNA: TGTGCCAGCAGCCTCGTGACAGTTTCCTACGAGCAGTACTTC.

The rearrangement uses TRBV12-3 or TRBV12-4 and TRBJ1-4, with D perhaps TRBD1 (6 bases). CDR3 size: 17 residues. The V end was cut by 5 bases, the J end by 2 bases, with 18 bases between. The CDR3 reads CASSTSWGAATNEKLFF. CDR3 nucleotides: TGTGCCAGCAGTACCAGTTGGGGGGCCGCTACTAATGAAAAACTGTTTTTT.

The CDR3 spells CASNRGSSVQGYTF. The CDR3, as DNA: TGTGCCAGCAATAGAGGATCCTCCGTTCAGGGCTACACCTTC. This chain links TRBV12-3 or TRBV12-4 with TRBJ1-2; unclear D gene. Between the trimmed V and J ends, which lost 7 bases and 8 bases, there was a span of 20 bases. The CDR3 loop spans 14 amino acids.

The V call is TRBV3-1, the J call TRBJ2-3; the D gene is possibly TRBD1 (6 bases). The germline V gene has CDR1 LGHDT and CDR2 YNNKEL (reference sequence). The CDR3 runs to 15 residues. Trimming removed 1 base from V and 4 bases from J, with 12 bases in between. The CDR3 bases are TGTGCCAGCAGCCAAGTCGCCAACAGGGCAGATACGCAGTATTTT. It encodes CASSQVANRADTQYF.

V usage is TRBV28 and J usage is TRBJ1-1; D unclear. V was trimmed by 7 bases and J by 1 base, leaving 19 bases between them. This CDR3 has 16 residues. Germline loops: CDR1 MDHEN, CDR2 SYDVKM. CDR3 sequence reads: CASTPGGFFWNTEAFF. The CDR3 nucleotides read TGTGCCAGCACCCCCGGAGGGTTCTTTTGGAACACTGAAGCTTTCTTT. Using reference TRBV28 and TRBJ1-1 for the parts outside the CDR3, the full variable domain is DVKVTQSSRYLVKRTGEKVFLECVQDMDHENMFWYRQDPGLGLRLIYFSYDVKMKEKGDIPEGYSVSREKKERFSLILESASTNQTSMYLCASTPGGFFWNTEAFFGQGTRLTVV.

The chain has TRBV5-1 and TRBJ1-2; a possible D gene is TRBD1 (5 bases). The CDR3 has 13 residues. CDR1 is SGHRS and CDR2 is YFSETQ in the germline V gene. The V end lost 4 bases, the J end lost 6 bases, and 13 bases lay between the germline ends. In DNA, the CDR3 is TGCGCCAGCAGCGCCGACAGCTCGGATGGCTACACCTTC. Translated: CASSADSSDGYTF.

In its sample, this clonotype was seen a few times. The chain joins TRBV6-2 or TRBV6-3 to TRBJ1-5, with 10 bases fitting TRBD1. The CDR3 is 14 residues long. V was clipped by 0 bases and J by 7 bases; unmatched bases: 0. Germline CDR1 is MNHEY and CDR2 is SVGEGT. CDR3 coding DNA: TGTGCCAGCAGTTACTCGACAGGGGGCCAGCCCCAGCATTTT. As protein: CASSYSTGGQPQHF.

This rearrangement joins TRBV7-9 to TRBJ2-6; weak D call: TRBD1 (6 bases). V was clipped by 3 bases and J by 8 bases, with 14 bases between them. Germline V lookup: CDR1 SEHNR, CDR2 FQNEAQ (reference sequence). This CDR3 spans 15 amino acids. The CDR3: CASSLKGDGTNVLTF. The CDR3 coding sequence is TGTGCCAGCAGCTTGAAGGGGGATGGTACCAACGTCCTGACTTTC.

This clonotype was picked up a small number of times. The rearrangement joins TRBV20-1 to TRBJ1-1; TRBD1 might be the D (6 bases). The length of the CDR3 is 10 residues. The germline gives CDR1 DFQATT, CDR2 SNEGSKA (reference sequence). V was clipped by 5 bases and J by 10 bases, with 11 bases between them. Written as DNA, the CDR3 is TGCAGTGCTGTGCAAGGGGGAGCTTTCTTT. Translated, it gives CSAVQGGAFF.

The chain links TRBV6-5 to TRBJ2-7; possibly TRBD1 for D (5 bases). The CDR3 totals 15 residues. V was clipped by 6 bases and J by 2 bases, with 17 bases between them. The germline CDR1 and CDR2 sequences are MNHEY and SVGAGI. CDR3 residues: CASSRNQGTTYEQYF. CDR3 nucleotides: TGTGCCAGCAGCCGTAATCAGGGAACAACCTACGAGCAGTACTTC.

This clonotype was seen many times. The J gene is TRBJ2-5, the V gene TRBV7-2; TRBD2 agrees at 10 bases. V trimming: 4 bases; J trimming: 0 bases; junction bases outside the gene matches: 2. Per germline, CDR1 SGHTA and CDR2 FQGNSA. CDR3 length equals 15 residues. In DNA form, the CDR3 reads TGTGCCAGCAGCTCTAGCGGGGGAAACCAAGAGACCCAGTACTTC. Amino acid sequence: CASSSSGGNQETQYF.

This clonotype was picked up a small number of times. DNA for the CDR3: TGTGCCAGCAGCTCAACTTGGACAGGGGGCATTCAGTACTTC. Translation: CASSSTWTGGIQYF. This chain links TRBV7-9 with TRBJ2-4; 10 nucleotides line up with TRBD1. The CDR3 contains 14 residues. CDR1 SEHNR and CDR2 FQNEAQ come from the germline V gene (reference sequence). The J segment lost 9 bases and the V segment lost 4 bases, leaving 6 bases of the junction unmatched.

This chain connects TRBV24-1 to TRBJ1-5; 9 bases agree with TRBD1. V trimming: 3 bases; J trimming: 4 bases; junction bases outside the gene matches: 6. CDR1 and CDR2 (germline): KGHDR, SFDVKD. This CDR3 has 16 residues. The CDR3 protein is CATSDATGTGNQPQHF. CDR3 nucleotide sequence: TGTGCCACCAGTGATGCAACCGGGACAGGGAATCAGCCCCAGCATTTT.

This rearrangement joins TRBV12-3 or TRBV12-4 to TRBJ1-2; weak D call: TRBD1 (5 bases). CDR3 length: 12 residues. Trimming cost V 5 bases and J 8 bases, with 12 bases left between them. As DNA, the CDR3 is TGTGCCAGCAGTCCATATGGGGGAGGCTACACCTTC. Translation gives CASSPYGGGYTF.

This sequence joins TRBV5-6 and TRBJ2-1; 8 positions match TRBD1. Germline V CDR1 and CDR2: SGHDT, YYEEEE. The V and J ends lost 0 bases and 6 bases, in that order; junction bases with no gene match: 8. This CDR3 comprises 16 residues. The CDR3 region is CASSLGTGPFPNEQFF. CDR3 bases: TGTGCCAGCAGCTTGGGGACAGGGCCTTTTCCCAATGAGCAGTTCTTC.

In regard to this clonotype: Possible read error: a much larger clone is one base away. The chain couples TRBV29-1 to TRBJ2-5, with a tentative D call TRBD1 (6 bases). The CDR3 extends over 15 amino acids. CDR1 and CDR2 from the germline V gene are SQVTM and ANQGSEA. Trimming took 2 bases from V and 11 from J, leaving 24 bases between them. The DNA for the CDR3 is TGCAGCGTTGAAACGCCGGGACAACCTAGGGATGAGCAGTACTTC. It yields the protein CSVETPGQPRDEQYF. The full variable domain, completed using reference TRBV29-1 and TRBJ2-5, is SAVISQKPSRDICQRGTSLTIQCQVDSQVTMMFWYRQQPGQSLTLIATANQGSEATYESGFVIDKFPISRPNLTFSTLTVSNMSPEDSSIYLCSVETPGQPRDEQYFGPGTRLLVL.

The sample holds a few counts of this clonotype. CDR3: CAGSRTYRTSDTQYF. In DNA, the CDR3 is TGTGCCGGAAGCAGGACTTACAGGACCTCAGATACGCAGTATTTT. The chain carries TRBV9 and TRBJ2-3; tentatively, D is TRBD1 or TRBD2 (5 bases each). Trimming cost V 10 bases and J 4 bases, with 22 bases left between them. The length of the CDR3 is 15 residues. Germline V lookup: CDR1 SGDLS, CDR2 YYNGEE.